The rows below give T cell receptor beta chains drawn from one sample of a study of cytomegalovirus exposure and HLA in healthy donors. Sequencing used immunoSEQ multiplex PCR; TCRdb keeps in-frame clones, though not all of them. The repertoire holds around 170,000 clones, with 85% as singletons. The material sequenced was PBMCs. All receptors derive from a man younger than 30 in good health and CMV-seropositive. Both conserved end residues are part of each CDR3. D genes are given only for firm matches. Size values are once, few and many counts, or a class for expanded clones, and some rows have none.

j_gene,abundance,v_gene,d_gene,CDR3nt,CDR3aa
TRBJ2-1,NA,TRBV18,TRBD2,TGTGCCAGCTCACCTCGGACTAGTTCTGGGGATGAGCAGTTCTTC,CASSPRTSSGDEQFF
TRBJ1-1,NA,TRBV9,NA,TGTGCCAGCAGCACTGGGTGGGGGGAAAACACTGAAGCTTTCTTT,CASSTGWGENTEAFF
TRBJ2-7,NA,TRBV5-4,TRBD1,TGTGCCAGCAGCTTACCAGGGGGCGTGGACGAGCAGTACTTC,CASSLPGGVDEQYF
TRBJ1-4,NA,TRBV7-9,TRBD1,TGTGCCAGCAGCTTACCGGGGACAGGGGATGAAAAACTGTTTTTT,CASSLPGTGDEKLFF
TRBJ1-2,NA,TRBV6-5,TRBD1,TGTGCCAGCAGTGTACAGGGGAGCTATGGCTACACCTTC,CASSVQGSYGYTF
TRBJ2-1,NA,TRBV11-2,NA,TGTGCCAGCAGCTTAGGGGCGGGTGACTACAATGAGCAGTTCTTC,CASSLGAGDYNEQFF
TRBJ2-7,many,TRBV28,NA,TGTGCCAGCAGTTTTCAGAACTACGAGCAGTACTTC,CASSFQNYEQYF
TRBJ1-2,NA,TRBV9,NA,TGTGCCAGCAGCGTAGCCACCGGGGGGGGATCTAACTATGGCTACACCTTC,CASSVATGGGSNYGYTF
TRBJ1-1,NA,TRBV5-1,TRBD1,TGCGCCAGCAGCCCTTCCGGACAGGGGACTATGAACACTGAAGCTTTCTTT,CASSPSGQGTMNTEAFF
TRBJ2-1,NA,TRBV28,TRBD2,TGTGCCAGCAGTAGCCTTTCTAGCGGAACCTACAATGAGCAGTTCTTC,CASSSLSSGTYNEQFF
TRBJ2-3,NA,TRBV5-1,TRBD2,TGCGCCAGCAACGCAGGACTAGCGGAGACTCAGTATTTT,CASNAGLAETQYF
TRBJ1-5,once,TRBV28,NA,TGTGCCAGCAGTTTGGACCAGGGCTCCGCTCAGCCCCAGCATTTT,CASSLDQGSAQPQHF
TRBJ1-3,NA,TRBV30,NA,TGTGCCTGGAGTCAAGAGGGAAACACCATATATTTT,CAWSQEGNTIYF
TRBJ2-7,NA,TRBV5-1,TRBD1,TGCGCCAGCAGCCTAGGGGACAGGGGGCACGAGCAGTACTTC,CASSLGDRGHEQYF
TRBJ2-7,NA,TRBV9,NA,TGTGCCAGCAGCGTTACTAGTCAAGCCTACGAGCAGTACTTC,CASSVTSQAYEQYF
TRBJ2-1,once,TRBV7-2,TRBD2,TGTGCCAGCAGCTTAGGCCGACTAGCGGGAGGGCCATTCAGTGAGCAGTTCTTC,CASSLGRLAGGPFSEQFF
TRBJ1-4,NA,TRBV7-9,NA,TGTGCCAGCAGCCCTCTGGGAGGGGGGCGGACTAATGAAAAACTGTTTTTT,CASSPLGGGRTNEKLFF
TRBJ1-5,NA,TRBV6-6,NA,TGTGCCAGCAGTTACACCCAAGCAGGAGGGGATCAGCCCCAGCATTTT,CASSYTQAGGDQPQHF
TRBJ2-1,NA,TRBV7-3,TRBD2,TGTGCCAGCAGTTCTAGCGGGGGGGCCTACAATGAGCAGTTCTTC,CASSSSGGAYNEQFF
TRBJ2-4,NA,TRBV19,TRBD2,TGTGCCAGTAGTCCGTTGGGACTAGCGGGAGGGGAATGGGCCAAAAACATTCAGTACTTC,CASSPLGLAGGEWAKNIQYF
TRBJ1-2,NA,TRBV7-9,NA,TGTGCCAGCAGCTCGGTCCAGGGCCCAAATGGCTACACCTTC,CASSSVQGPNGYTF
TRBJ1-3,NA,TRBV5-1,TRBD1,TGCGCCAGCAGCGGACAGGGGAGCTCTGGAAACACCATATATTTT,CASSGQGSSGNTIYF
TRBJ2-3,NA,TRBV29-1,NA,TGCAGCGTCCCCGCACTAGATACGCAGTATTTT,CSVPALDTQYF
TRBJ1-4,once,TRBV7-2,TRBD1,TGTGCCAGCAGCCCTCAGACAGGGTCTAATGAAAAACTGTTTTTT,CASSPQTGSNEKLFF
TRBJ1-3,NA,TRBV30,NA,TGTGCCTGGAGTGACCGGTTCTCTGGAAACACCATATATTTT,CAWSDRFSGNTIYF
TRBJ2-1,NA,TRBV5-6,TRBD2,TGTGCCAGCAGCCCCCAGACGGGAGGATCCTACAATGAGCAGTTCTTC,CASSPQTGGSYNEQFF
TRBJ1-1,NA,TRBV7-9,NA,TGTGCCAGCAGCCAAGGGGGCACTGAAGCTTTCTTT,CASSQGGTEAFF
TRBJ2-3,NA,TRBV7-8,TRBD2,TGTGCCAGCAGCTTCCTGACTAGCCTAAGCACAGATACGCAGTATTTT,CASSFLTSLSTDTQYF
TRBJ2-5,once,TRBV29-1,NA,TGCAGCGTTGACCAGGGGTCTCTAGAGACCCAGTACTTC,CSVDQGSLETQYF
TRBJ1-2,few,TRBV2,NA,TGTGCCAGCAGTACCGGGGGCTATGGCTACACCTTC,CASSTGGYGYTF
TRBJ1-1,NA,TRBV28,NA,TGTGCCAGCTTGGGGACGGGGGAGATTGAAGCTTTCTTT,CASLGTGEIEAFF
TRBJ2-1,NA,TRBV30,NA,TGTGCCTGGAGTGTAGGGGCCCAGCAGTTCTTC,CAWSVGAQQFF
TRBJ2-1,NA,TRBV5-1,TRBD2,TGCGCCAGCAGTGGACTAGCGGGAGGTGACAATGAGCAGTTCTTC,CASSGLAGGDNEQFF
TRBJ1-1,NA,TRBV5-4,NA,TGTGCCAGCAGTCCCGAAAGGGCGGGCACTGAAGCTTTCTTT,CASSPERAGTEAFF
TRBJ1-2,NA,TRBV29-1,NA,TGCAGCGGAAGAGAGATGAACTATGGCTACACCTTC,CSGREMNYGYTF
TRBJ2-3,once,TRBV30,TRBD1,TGTGCCTGGAGTGTTACAGGGGCCGGCGATACGCAGTATTTT,CAWSVTGAGDTQYF
TRBJ1-5,NA,TRBV25-1,TRBD1,TGTGCCAGCAGTGCGCTAGGGACAGGGCAGAGGCAGCCCCAGCATTTT,CASSALGTGQRQPQHF
TRBJ2-1,few,TRBV5-1,NA,TGCGCCAGCAGCTCGGAGACCTACAATGAGCAGTTCTTC,CASSSETYNEQFF